These T cell receptor beta chains were read from a single sample in a study of blood T cell repertoires in COVID-19. Generated by immunoSEQ multiplex PCR, the TCRdb table keeps only in-frame clones and is missing some. The sample yields roughly 380,000 clones, about 88% seen once. Sample: peripheral blood. All receptors derive from a middle-aged woman with COVID-19, enrolled during active disease. The CDR3 runs from the conserved cysteine through the conserved F or W.

v_gene: TRBV2; j_gene: TRBJ1-4; CDR3aa: CASSAGQSHEKLFF
v_gene: TRBV3-1/TRBV3-2; j_gene: TRBJ2-5; CDR3aa: CASSQALAQETQYF
v_gene: TRBV5-6; j_gene: TRBJ2-5; CDR3aa: CASSFVPTGGTQTQYF
v_gene: TRBV14; j_gene: TRBJ2-5; CDR3aa: CASSQFLQETQYF
v_gene: TRBV27; j_gene: TRBJ2-5; CDR3aa: CASSSGLAGPGTQYF
v_gene: TRBV9; j_gene: TRBJ2-5; CDR3aa: CASSAGTSVLGQYF
v_gene: TRBV5-1; j_gene: TRBJ2-7; CDR3aa: CASSAGLAESYEQYF
v_gene: TRBV18; j_gene: TRBJ2-7; CDR3aa: CASSDQGQSYEQYF
v_gene: TRBV19; j_gene: TRBJ1-5; CDR3aa: CASSIGGWQGAQPQHF
v_gene: TRBV3-1/TRBV3-2; j_gene: TRBJ1-6; CDR3aa: CASSQDTSSSYNSPLHF
v_gene: TRBV4-2; j_gene: TRBJ2-3; CDR3aa: CASSRRAGEGDTQYF
v_gene: TRBV24-1; j_gene: TRBJ2-5; CDR3aa: CATSEGGAGKQTQYF
v_gene: TRBV7-9; j_gene: TRBJ1-3; CDR3aa: CASSLHGKSSGNTIYF
v_gene: TRBV27; j_gene: TRBJ2-2; CDR3aa: CASGLAGGPLEDGELFF
v_gene: TRBV4-3; j_gene: TRBJ1-4; CDR3aa: CASSQERGTGNEKLFF
v_gene: TRBV6-5; j_gene: TRBJ1-1; CDR3aa: CASRHLDSNTEAFF
v_gene: TRBV10-3; j_gene: TRBJ1-2; CDR3aa: CAISEWASAGEGVGYTF
v_gene: TRBV29-1; j_gene: TRBJ1-2; CDR3aa: CSVGDFGGYTF
v_gene: TRBV7-8; j_gene: TRBJ2-7; CDR3aa: CASSLGQYRSYEQYF
v_gene: TRBV7-9; j_gene: TRBJ1-4; CDR3aa: CASSQGQRLAGEKLFF
v_gene: TRBV27; j_gene: TRBJ1-5; CDR3aa: CASSPYRANQPQHF
v_gene: TRBV5-1; j_gene: TRBJ1-2; CDR3aa: CASSTAGYGYTF
v_gene: TRBV28; j_gene: TRBJ2-5; CDR3aa: CASSLRPQETQYF
v_gene: TRBV7-2; j_gene: TRBJ1-2; CDR3aa: CASSSQGSDGYTF
v_gene: TRBV5-8; j_gene: TRBJ1-4; CDR3aa: CASGRGTHEKLFF
v_gene: TRBV15; j_gene: TRBJ2-2; CDR3aa: CATSRDREGNTGELFF
v_gene: TRBV4-1; j_gene: TRBJ1-1; CDR3aa: CASSQDPGRAEAFF
v_gene: TRBV30; j_gene: TRBJ1-5; CDR3aa: CAWRGTGQGNQPQHF
v_gene: TRBV10-3; j_gene: TRBJ1-6; CDR3aa: CAISEVGGDSPLHF
v_gene: TRBV6-6; j_gene: TRBJ2-7; CDR3aa: CASRGGLAGSYEQYF
v_gene: TRBV14; j_gene: TRBJ2-2; CDR3aa: CASSPRQGAYTGELFF
v_gene: TRBV12-3/TRBV12-4; j_gene: TRBJ1-5; CDR3aa: CASRGGNQPQHF
v_gene: TRBV28; j_gene: TRBJ1-2; CDR3aa: CASSLALLGYTF
v_gene: TRBV7-2; j_gene: TRBJ2-1; CDR3aa: CAIGDQPYNEQFF
v_gene: TRBV27; j_gene: TRBJ2-3; CDR3aa: CASSVGLAGVRADTQYF
v_gene: TRBV28; j_gene: TRBJ1-2; CDR3aa: CASSPRRATLNGYTF
v_gene: TRBV5-1; j_gene: TRBJ1-4; CDR3aa: CASSTRTGWANEKLFF
v_gene: TRBV10-3; j_gene: TRBJ2-3; CDR3aa: CAISDGYAPSSSTDTQYF
v_gene: TRBV28; j_gene: TRBJ1-5; CDR3aa: CASRQQGAFFSNQPQHF
v_gene: TRBV11-2; j_gene: TRBJ1-6; CDR3aa: CASSAGRLNSPLHF
v_gene: TRBV3-1/TRBV3-2; j_gene: TRBJ1-5; CDR3aa: CASSPHREGNQPQHF
v_gene: TRBV7-9; j_gene: TRBJ2-7; CDR3aa: CASSLALKLGEQYF
v_gene: TRBV4-3; j_gene: TRBJ2-6; CDR3aa: CALNRRVGANVLTF
v_gene: TRBV5-8; j_gene: TRBJ1-6; CDR3aa: CASSRDNWGSPLHF
v_gene: TRBV19; j_gene: TRBJ2-3; CDR3aa: CASNPRWSTDTQYF
v_gene: TRBV5-4; j_gene: TRBJ2-5; CDR3aa: CATFPGGQGALQETQYF
v_gene: TRBV2; j_gene: TRBJ1-5; CDR3aa: CASSDNRGQPQHF
v_gene: TRBV19; j_gene: TRBJ1-6; CDR3aa: CASSPRQNSPLHF